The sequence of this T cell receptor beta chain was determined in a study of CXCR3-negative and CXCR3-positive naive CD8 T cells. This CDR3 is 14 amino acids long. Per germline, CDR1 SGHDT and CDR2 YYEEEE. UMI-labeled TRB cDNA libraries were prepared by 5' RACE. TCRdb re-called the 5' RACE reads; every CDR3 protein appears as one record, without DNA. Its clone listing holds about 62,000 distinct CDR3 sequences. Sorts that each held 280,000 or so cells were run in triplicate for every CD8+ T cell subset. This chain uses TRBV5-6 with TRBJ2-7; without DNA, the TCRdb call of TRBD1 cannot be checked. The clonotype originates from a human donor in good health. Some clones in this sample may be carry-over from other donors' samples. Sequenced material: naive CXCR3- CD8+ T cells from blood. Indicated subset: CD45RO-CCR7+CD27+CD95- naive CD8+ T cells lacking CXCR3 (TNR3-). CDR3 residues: CASSLLLRDYEQYF.